These 10 T cell receptor beta chains were sequenced from one sample in a study of OX40 agonist ivuxolimab in advanced cancers. The data were produced by immunoSEQ multiplex PCR, yet TCRdb's version contains in-frame clones alone and is incomplete. This repertoire shows about 71,000 clones, about 83% found once; its top ten account for around 0.77%. The source material was CD4+ or CD8+ T cells sorted from blood, sampled in a trial of the OX40 agonist ivuxolimab. The receptors originated from an adult with an advanced solid tumor such as melanoma, head and neck, liver or kidney cancer.

The V and J genes are TRBV11-1 and TRBJ2-3, with D possibly matching TRBD2 (5 bases). CDR1 and CDR2 from the germline V gene are SGHAT and FQDESV (reference sequence). The CDR3 extends over 17 amino acids. V lost 3 bases and J lost 3, with 19 bases in between. CDR3 in DNA: TGTGCCAGCAGCTTTACACGGACGGGAATTCGTACAGATACGCAGTATTTT. Its protein product is CASSFTRTGIRTDTQYF.

The J gene is TRBJ2-3, the V gene TRBV7-8; 7 bases agree with TRBD2. The CDR3 is made up of 17 amino acids. The V gene's germline CDR1 is SGHVS and CDR2 FQNEAQ. V lost 5 bases, J lost 6 bases, and 17 bases stayed unmatched. This CDR3 is CASSPLIAAGQKDTQYF. The CDR3 region has the DNA TGTGCCAGCAGCCCCTTGATCGCAGCGGGGCAAAAGGATACGCAGTATTTT. Full variable domain (outside the CDR3, taken from reference TRBV7-8 and TRBJ2-3): GAGVSQSPRYKVAKRGQDVALRCDPISGHVSLFWYQQALGQGPEFLTYFQNEAQLDKSGLPSDRFFAERPEGSVSTLKIQRTQQEDSAVYLCASSPLIAAGQKDTQYFGPGTRLTVL.

The chain joins TRBV30 to TRBJ2-1; the match to TRBD1 covers 8 bases. This CDR3 spans 19 amino acids. V dropped 5 bases and J dropped 5; count of bases not matched to a gene: 23. Germline V gives CDR1 GTSNPN, CDR2 SVGIG (reference sequence). The CDR3 spells CAWALSGGPRHAKNNEQFF. The CDR3 DNA is TGTGCCTGGGCCTTATCAGGGGGCCCACGCCACGCAAAAAACAATGAGCAGTTCTTC.

The CDR3 DNA is TGTGCCAGCAGCTTAACTTATGGAAACACCATATATTTT. Residues: CASSLTYGNTIYF. This chain uses TRBV7-3 with TRBJ1-3; D is ambiguous. The CDR3 totals 13 residues. Between the trimmed V and J ends, which lost 0 bases and 3 bases, there was a span of 3 bases. Germline lookup yields CDR1 SGHTA and CDR2 FQGTGA. Variable domain in full (rest from reference TRBV7-3 and TRBJ1-3): GAGVSQTPSNKVTEKGKYVELRCDPISGHTALYWYRQSLGQGPEFLIYFQGTGAADDSGLPNDRFFAVRPEGSVSTLKIQRTERGDSAVYLCASSLTYGNTIYFGEGSWLTVV.

The chain combines TRBV6-4 with TRBJ1-5; D not resolved. The CDR3 has 13 amino acids. The ends were cut back, 4 bases at V and 3 bases at J, with 7 bases in the middle. The germline gives CDR1 MRHNA, CDR2 SNTAGT. Here the CDR3 reads CASSVDTNQPQHF. The CDR3 DNA sequence: TGTGCCAGCAGTGTTGACACCAATCAGCCCCAGCATTTT.

This clone has a single count. V and J are TRBV12-5 and TRBJ2-2, with D perhaps matching TRBD1 (6 bases). Germline V gene lookup returns CDR1 LGHNT and CDR2 FRNRAP. This CDR3 is 17 amino acids long. Trimming left V 0 bases short and J 0 bases short, with 11 bases between. CDR3 bases: TGTGCTAGTGGTTTGGTACAGGGTGATCCGAACACCGGGGAGCTGTTTTTT. It specifies CASGLVQGDPNTGELFF.

This chain joins TRBV28 and TRBJ2-5; TRBD1 agrees at 8 bases. V dropped 5 bases and J dropped 5; count of bases not matched to a gene: 13. Germline values: CDR1 MDHEN, CDR2 SYDVKM. There are 16 residues in the CDR3. The CDR3 DNA reads TGTGCCAGCAGTGGGACAGGTGCCTCTAGAGGGGAGACCCAGTACTTC. It translates to CASSGTGASRGETQYF. Complete variable domain (other parts from reference TRBV28 and TRBJ2-5): DVKVTQSSRYLVKRTGEKVFLECVQDMDHENMFWYRQDPGLGLRLIYFSYDVKMKEKGDIPEGYSVSREKKERFSLILESASTNQTSMYLCASSGTGASRGETQYFGPGTRLLVL.

The V and J genes are TRBV2 and TRBJ2-7; 8 bases are shared with TRBD2. Germline CDR1 is SNHLY and CDR2 is FYNNEI. This CDR3 is built from 15 residues. Unmatched junction bases numbered 4, after V lost 3 bases and J lost 0 bases. The DNA for the CDR3 is TGTGCCAGCAGTGATGCGGGGGGCCGCTCCTACGAGCAGTACTTC. The encoded protein is CASSDAGGRSYEQYF. The variable domain in full, with the rest retrieved from reference TRBV2 and TRBJ2-7, is EPEVTQTPSHQVTQMGQEVILRCVPISNHLYFYWYRQILGQKVEFLVSFYNNEISEKSEIFDDQFSVERPDGSNFTLKIRSTKLEDSAMYFCASSDAGGRSYEQYFGPGTRLTVT.

The CDR3 loop is CASSPNRGGQPQHF. The CDR3 bases are TGTGCCAGCAGTCCAAACAGGGGAGGTCAGCCCCAGCATTTT. This rearrangement joins TRBV27 to TRBJ1-5; 7 nucleotides agree with TRBD1. With 5 bases clipped from V and 6 bases from J, the junction kept 7 bases outside the gene matches. The CDR3 runs to 14 residues. The germline CDR1 and CDR2 sequences are MNHEY and SMNVEV (reference sequence).

The V and J genes are TRBV5-5 and TRBJ1-3; D is undetermined. This CDR3 is 11 amino acids long. Germline V gene sequence: CDR1 SGHKS, CDR2 YYEKEE (reference sequence). V lost 2 bases to trimming and J lost 8 bases, with 5 bases between them. CDR3 loop: CASSFTDTIYF. DNA of the CDR3: TGTGCCAGCAGCTTCACGGACACCATATATTTT. Combining the CDR3 with reference TRBV5-5 and TRBJ1-3 gives the whole variable domain DAGVTQSPTHLIKTRGQQVTLRCSPISGHKSVSWYQQVLGQGPQFIFQYYEKEERGRGNFPDRFSARQFPNYSSELNVNALLLGDSALYLCASSFTDTIYFGEGSWLTVV.